One and the same sample provided the 20 T cell receptor beta chains below, sequenced in a study of T cell repertoires in cytomegalovirus infection. TCRdb redid the calling of the reads with MiXCR, one entry per CDR3 protein. The profile shows about 570,000 distinct CDR3 sequences, roughly 43% of them singletons. These receptors lack a known antigen. Sequences were derived from cultured PBMCs, sampled from culture after CMV antigen stimulation. The origin of the receptors is a human donor in good health (CMV status not recorded). Some clones in this sample may be carry-over from other donors' samples.

The genes are TRBV29-1 and TRBJ1-1, with 9 bases matching TRBD1. The germline V gene encodes CDR1 SQVTM and CDR2 ANQGSEA. This CDR3 has 13 amino acids. Germline trimming cut 7 bases from V and 7 bases from J; bases unmatched to any gene: 10. The CDR3 nucleotides are TGCAGCGGACAAACAGGGGGCTGGGGTGAAGCTTTCTTT. This encodes CSGQTGGWGEAFF. Complete variable domain (other parts from reference TRBV29-1 and TRBJ1-1): SAVISQKPSRDICQRGTSLTIQCQVDSQVTMMFWYRQQPGQSLTLIATANQGSEATYESGFVIDKFPISRPNLTFSTLTVSNMSPEDSSIYLCSGQTGGWGEAFFGQGTRLTVV.

This clonotype was recorded once. The chain joins TRBV7-9 to TRBJ1-1; D is unclear. The V gene lost 6 bases and the J gene lost 11 bases, with 19 bases spanning the gap. The CDR3 runs to 13 residues. CDR1 and CDR2 (germline): SEHNR, FQNEAQ (reference sequence). CDR3 residues: CASSKDGLFNAFF. Written as DNA, the CDR3 is TGTGCCAGCAGTAAGGACGGTTTATTTAATGCTTTCTTT.

The sample holds a few counts of this clonotype. The chain carries TRBV7-2 and TRBJ1-1; a weak D match, TRBD1 (6 bases). With 8 bases removed from V and 5 bases from J, the gap between germline ends came to 15 bases. CDR1 SGHTA and CDR2 FQGNSA come from the germline V gene. The CDR3 runs 13 residues. The CDR3 coding sequence is TGTGCCAGCGGAACAGGGAGTCGGACTGAAGCTTTCTTT. Amino acid sequence: CASGTGSRTEAFF.

This sequence joins TRBV20-1 and TRBJ2-3; 14 bases fit TRBD2. The junction had 7 bases not matched to a gene; V was cut back by 6 bases and J by 8 bases. The CDR3 runs 14 residues. CDR1 DFQATT and CDR2 SNEGSKA come from the germline V gene (reference sequence). The chain's CDR3 is CSARTSGGSGTQYF. CDR3 in DNA: TGCAGTGCCCGGACTAGCGGGGGGTCTGGTACGCAGTATTTT.

This chain joins TRBV15 and TRBJ2-1; a possible D gene is TRBD1 (6 bases). Germline V gene data show CDR1 as LNHNV and CDR2 as YYDKDF (reference sequence). The V gene lost 0 bases and the J gene lost 12 bases, with 15 bases spanning the gap. This CDR3 comprises 14 residues. The CDR3 loop is CATSRDWVTGLQFF. CDR3 nucleotides: TGTGCCACCAGCAGAGATTGGGTGACAGGCTTGCAGTTCTTC.

The V gene is TRBV6-8, the J gene TRBJ1-4; tentatively, D is TRBD1 (5 bases). CDR1 is MNHGY and CDR2 is SAAAGT in the germline V gene. The CDR3 runs to 15 residues. Trimming shortened V by 4 bases and J by 6 bases, and 15 bases separated the two germline ends. CDR3 DNA sequence: TGTGCCAGCAGTTCCCCAGGGATAGGGGATGAAAAACTGTTTTTT. Protein: CASSSPGIGDEKLFF.

The table lists this clonotype with a few counts. As DNA, the CDR3 is TGTGCCAGCTCCGACGGGGGTGAAAAACTGTTTTTT. Residues: CASSDGGEKLFF. The V gene is TRBV12-3 or TRBV12-4, the J gene TRBJ1-4; maybe TRBD1 (5 bases). The CDR3 loop spans 12 amino acids. V was shortened by 8 bases and J by 7 bases, with 11 bases between the two germline ends.

This chain connects TRBV6-1 to TRBJ1-6; a possible D gene is TRBD1 (5 bases). The ends were cut back, 7 bases at V and 8 bases at J, with 15 bases in the middle. CDR3 length: 14 residues. Germline assignment: CDR1 MNHNS and CDR2 SASEGT. The CDR3 here is CASKPIGVYSPLHF. The CDR3 DNA follows: TGTGCCAGCAAACCAATAGGGGTTTATTCACCCCTCCACTTT.

This clonotype was counted only a few times. This sequence joins TRBV7-2 and TRBJ2-5; D may be TRBD1 or TRBD2 (6 bases each). The CDR3 has 13 amino acids. In germline, CDR1 is SGHTA, CDR2 FQGNSA. Between the trimmed V and J ends, which lost 6 bases and 4 bases, there was a span of 12 bases. The DNA of the CDR3 is TGTGCCAGCAGGGAGGGGGGAGCAGAGACCCAGTACTTC. The encoded protein is CASREGGAETQYF.

This chain connects TRBV12-3 or TRBV12-4 to TRBJ2-3, with TRBD1 matching 11 bases. The ends lost 8 bases at V and 5 bases at J; junction bases unmatched: 9. The CDR3 has 15 residues. CDR3 residues: CASCSWTGGIDTQYF. The CDR3 DNA reads TGTGCCAGCTGTTCGTGGACAGGGGGCATAGATACGCAGTATTTT.

CDR3 residues: CASSYSRRDTQYF. The DNA of the CDR3 is TGTGCCAGCAGTTACTCGAGACGAGATACGCAGTATTTT. The rearrangement uses TRBV6-6 and TRBJ2-3; D is undetermined. The germline V gene has CDR1 MNHNY and CDR2 SVGAGI (reference sequence). The V gene lost 0 bases and the J gene lost 5 bases, with 6 bases spanning the gap. The CDR3 length is 13 residues.

The chain uses TRBV20-1 and TRBJ1-2, with 7 nucleotides matching TRBD1. The CDR3 extends over 13 amino acids. The junction had 1 base not matched to a gene; V was cut back by 0 bases and J by 3 bases. The germline CDR1 and CDR2 sequences are DFQATT and SNEGSKA (reference sequence). The CDR3 loop is CSAREQGYYGYTF. The CDR3 nucleotides read TGCAGTGCTAGAGAACAGGGGTACTATGGCTACACCTTC.

A remark on this clonotype: This may be a read error: a much more frequent sequence differs by one nucleotide. The chain couples TRBV7-8 to TRBJ2-3; D tentatively reads TRBD1 or TRBD2 (5 bases each). The CDR3 loop spans 15 amino acids. Per the germline V gene, CDR1 is SGHVS and CDR2 is FQNEAQ. Trimming took 8 bases from V and 6 from J, leaving 21 bases between them. The CDR3 protein is CASGSGIGGPDTQYF. The CDR3 region has the DNA TGTGCCAGCGGCTCAGGGATTGGGGGACCGGATACGCAGTATTTT.

This clonotype was seen at least ten times. The rearrangement links TRBV27 to TRBJ2-1, with 9 positions matching TRBD2. After removal of 6 bases from V and 0 bases from J, the junction contained 6 bases not matched to a gene. In germline, CDR1 is MNHEY, CDR2 SMNVEV (reference sequence). This CDR3 contains 16 residues. In DNA, the CDR3 is TGTGCCAGCAGCTTAAGCGGGGGGAGCTCCTACAATGAGCAGTTCTTC. Translating it yields CASSLSGGSSYNEQFF.

The table lists this clonotype with a few counts. The genes are TRBV7-9 and TRBJ2-5, with 13 bases matching TRBD2. The trim removed 5 bases at V and 5 bases at J, leaving 8 bases unmatched. The CDR3 length is 16 residues. From germline, CDR1 is SEHNR and CDR2 FQNEAQ (reference sequence). The chain's CDR3 is CASSPTSGGAEETQYF. CDR3 bases: TGTGCCAGCAGCCCCACTAGCGGGGGGGCCGAGGAGACCCAGTACTTC.

The V call is TRBV7-6, the J call TRBJ2-5; 7 nucleotides agree with TRBD2. Germline trimming cut 5 bases from V and 9 bases from J; bases unmatched to any gene: 6. CDR1 SGHVS and CDR2 FNYEAQ come from the germline V gene. This CDR3 has 12 amino acids. CDR3 sequence: CASSPPRGAQYF. The CDR3 nucleotides read TGTGCCAGCAGCCCGCCACGGGGGGCCCAGTACTTC.

V is TRBV3-1 and J is TRBJ2-1; D unclear. The germline gives CDR1 LGHDT, CDR2 YNNKEL (reference sequence). The CDR3 has 15 residues. The V and J ends lost 1 base and 0 bases respectively, with 7 bases between them. Here the CDR3 DNA reads TGTGCCAGCAGCCAAGTAGTCAGCTCCTACAATGAGCAGTTCTTC. Amino acids: CASSQVVSSYNEQFF.

This clonotype was detected only a few times. This chain joins TRBV7-2 and TRBJ1-2, with TRBD1 matching 11 bases. With 4 bases clipped from V and 4 bases from J, the junction kept 5 bases outside the gene matches. There are 15 residues in the CDR3. The germline CDR1 and CDR2 sequences are SGHTA and FQGNSA. CDR3 coding DNA: TGTGCCAGCAGCTCAGGGGGACAGGGGGGCTATGGCTACACCTTC. This gives the protein CASSSGGQGGYGYTF.

The V call is TRBV5-4, the J call TRBJ2-1; tentative D call: TRBD1 (6 bases). Germline CDR1 SGHNT, CDR2 YYREEE (reference sequence). V was cut by 4 bases and J by 1 base, with 12 bases left in between. The CDR3 is made up of 15 amino acids. CDR3: CASSGKTGSYNEQFF. The CDR3 region has the DNA TGTGCCAGCAGCGGAAAGACAGGATCCTACAATGAGCAGTTCTTC. Supplemented by reference TRBV5-4 and TRBJ2-1, the full variable domain reads ETGVTQSPTHLIKTRGQQVTLRCSSQSGHNTVSWYQQALGQGPQFIFQYYREEENGRGNFPPRFSGLQFPNYSSELNVNALELDDSALYLCASSGKTGSYNEQFFGPGTRLTVL.

The chain has TRBV10-1 and TRBJ2-2, with D tentatively TRBD2 (5 bases). Between the trimmed V and J ends, which lost 3 bases and 1 base, there was a span of 9 bases. The CDR3 totals 15 residues. Germline CDR1 WNHNN, CDR2 SYGVQD (reference sequence). CDR3 sequence (DNA): TGCGCCAGCAGTGATCCTAGCCGGAACACCGGGGAGCTGTTTTTT. Its translation is CASSDPSRNTGELFF.